These T cell receptor beta chains were read from a single sample in a study of CD8 T cells in ankylosing spondylitis. TCRdb analysed the 5' RACE reads with MiXCR anew, one entry per CDR3 protein. Among over 200,000 distinct CDR3 sequences listed, about 10% were seen once. Sequencing was performed on blood, either unsorted or a sorted T cell fraction (not recorded which). The receptor set was obtained from a male donor with ankylosing spondylitis or in good health (not recorded which). CDR3s include the opening cysteine and the closing phenylalanine or tryptophan.

TRBJ2-1	TRBV7-8	CASSLPAGGQFF
TRBJ1-2	TRBV15	CATSRRMGGYTF
TRBJ2-5	TRBV5-4	CASSATGASQETQYF
TRBJ2-5	TRBV24-1	CATSETSGGGGETQYF
TRBJ1-6	TRBV15	CATGGSSYNSPLHF
TRBJ2-5	TRBV7-9	CASSPWDRGLQETQYF
TRBJ1-2	TRBV2	CASSEGGLYYGYTF
TRBJ2-3	TRBV9	CASSAGGRRADTQYF
TRBJ2-6	TRBV11-1	CASSPPGYSGANVLTF
TRBJ1-4	TRBV3-1	CASSQDPPDGGDEKLFF
TRBJ2-3	TRBV5-1	CASSLNSGEDTQYF
TRBJ2-1	TRBV5-1	CASSLAQNSYNEQFF
TRBJ1-2	TRBV29-1	CSVAGQGTNYGYTF
TRBJ2-2	TRBV12-3/TRBV12-4	CASSADLYGELFF
TRBJ2-5	TRBV3-1	CASSQEKGNQETQYF
TRBJ2-7	TRBV7-9	CAVRGAGGGNEQYF
TRBJ2-7	TRBV7-9	CASSSGLAGYEQYF
TRBJ2-2	TRBV24-1	CATSDSSISLAGDTGELFF
TRBJ1-6	TRBV5-1	CASSNQPEGKNSPLHF
TRBJ1-2	TRBV5-5	CASSSGQGAQYGYTF
TRBJ1-1	TRBV12-3/TRBV12-4	CASSLVGQSNTEAFF
TRBJ1-2	TRBV3-1	CASSQLDPRIYGYTF
TRBJ2-4	TRBV7-2	CASSPDVNIQYF
TRBJ2-5	TRBV2	CASSVGQEETQYF
TRBJ2-3	TRBV30	CAWSTTRMGTDTQYF
TRBJ1-1	TRBV20-1	CSARVDPGTANTEAFF
TRBJ2-3	TRBV24-1	CATRARDRELVWFRDTQYF
TRBJ1-1	TRBV20-1	CSPARGTEAFF